This T cell receptor beta chain was identified in a study of T cells after yellow fever vaccination. The CDR3 runs 14 residues. Germline CDR1 and CDR2: DFQATT and SNEGSKA (reference sequence). Overall study results and limits: Highly abundant clonotypes carried over from the bulk population could end up in FACS-sorted repertoires as contaminants.

A note on this clonotype: Its antigen remains unidentified. Germline and junction disagree at one end, which may indicate a read error.

TCRdb fed the 5' RACE reads into MiXCR, producing one record per CDR3 protein. Of about 220,000 distinct CDR3 sequences listed, approximately 3.3% are singletons. The starting material was CD4+ T cells sorted from PBMCs, obtained 10 days after the yellow fever booster vaccination. V and J are TRBV20-1 and TRBJ2-3; the D gene could be TRBD1 or TRBD2 (6 bases each). This receptor was identified in a young man who received the YFV17D yellow fever vaccine. This chain's CDR3 is CSAIWDGGTDTQYF. The CDR3 DNA reads as TGCAGTGCAATCTGGGACGGGGGCACGGATACGCAGTATTTT.